The 15 T cell receptor beta chains given below trace back to one sample, sequenced in a study of shared clonotypes between healthy human individuals. Cells designated naive CD8 were CD45RO-negative and were positively selected for CCR7, with terminally differentiated effector memory CD45RA+ cells excluded. The method was immunoSEQ multiplex PCR; TCRdb's version includes in-frame clones alone and lacks a portion of them. This sample carries 2 million to 2.5 million clones, roughly 95% of them seen once, and the ten largest clones take about 1.1%. The specimen sequenced was naive CD8+ T cells sorted from blood. These receptors originate from a man between 18 and 35 years old in good health.

The rearrangement links TRBV28 to TRBJ2-2; 11 bases align to TRBD1. Trimming removed 7 bases from V and 3 bases from J; junction bases left unmatched: 7. The V gene's germline CDR1 is MDHEN and CDR2 SYDVKM. The CDR3 totals 16 residues. The chain's CDR3 is CASTRDRGAYTGELFF. The CDR3 region has the DNA TGTGCCAGCACCAGGGACAGGGGGGCGTACACCGGGGAGCTGTTTTTT.

The V and J genes are TRBV19 and TRBJ1-1, with TRBD1 as a possible D gene (5 bases). The CDR3 totals 15 residues. V was cut by 2 bases and J by 2 bases, with 12 bases left in between. Germline CDR1 and CDR2: LNHDA and SQIVND (reference sequence). The CDR3 spells CASSIRAGINTEAFF. The CDR3 DNA reads as TGTGCCAGTAGTATACGGGCAGGGATTAACACTGAAGCTTTCTTT.

In its sample, this clone was seen once. The rearrangement joins TRBV9 to TRBJ1-1; a possible D gene is TRBD1 (6 bases). In germline, CDR1 is SGDLS, CDR2 YYNGEE. The CDR3 sequence is 15 residues long. Trimming cost V 3 bases and J 1 base, with 13 bases left between them. The CDR3 here is CASSGHREGNTEAFF. The CDR3 nucleotides are TGTGCCAGCAGCGGACACAGGGAGGGGAACACTGAAGCTTTCTTT.

The V and J genes are TRBV10-3 and TRBJ2-7; either TRBD1 or TRBD2 may supply D (5 bases each). The germline V gene encodes CDR1 ENHRY and CDR2 SYGVKD. Deletions cut 7 bases from V and 3 bases from J, with 13 bases between. The CDR3 spans 13 residues. The CDR3 here is CAINRDGDYEQYF. DNA for the CDR3: TGTGCCATCAACCGGGACGGGGACTACGAGCAGTACTTC.

As regards this clone: Distinct nucleotide sequences in the sample also encode this CDR3. The chain joins TRBV7-3 to TRBJ2-5; possibly TRBD1 or TRBD2 for D (6 bases each). This CDR3 is 14 amino acids long. Germline lookup yields CDR1 SGHTA and CDR2 FQGTGA. Trimming pared 0 bases from V and 5 bases from J, leaving 10 bases between. CDR3: CASSLTGGAETQYF. The CDR3 DNA reads as TGTGCCAGCAGCTTAACGGGGGGCGCGGAGACCCAGTACTTC.

The rearrangement links TRBV18 to TRBJ1-2; D call uncertain. The CDR3 is made up of 16 amino acids. With 0 bases removed from V and 0 bases from J, the gap between germline ends came to 11 bases. Germline values: CDR1 KGHSH, CDR2 LQKENI. CDR3 loop: CASSPPGVGANYGYTF. In DNA form, the CDR3 reads TGTGCCAGCTCACCACCCGGGGTTGGAGCTAACTATGGCTACACCTTC. Full variable domain (remainder filled in from reference TRBV18 and TRBJ1-2): NAGVMQNPRHLVRRRGQEARLRCSPMKGHSHVYWYRQLPEEGLKFMVYLQKENIIDESGMPKERFSAEFPKEGPSILRIQQVVRGDSAAYFCASSPPGVGANYGYTFGSGTRLTVV.

The chain carries TRBV7-8 and TRBJ2-7, with D perhaps TRBD2 (5 bases). From germline, CDR1 is SGHVS and CDR2 FQNEAQ. The CDR3 is 15 residues long. V lost 4 bases and J 4 bases, leaving 17 bases between the germline ends. CDR3 sequence (DNA): TGTGCCAGCAGCTCCATTCGCGGGCCTCTGTACGAGCAGTACTTC. This translates into CASSSIRGPLYEQYF.

With regard to this clone: Other nucleotide sequences from this sample produce the same CDR3. This chain links TRBV5-6 with TRBJ2-7; D is possibly TRBD1 or TRBD2 (5 bases each). Germline CDR1 and CDR2: SGHDT and YYEEEE. The CDR3 has 14 residues. With 7 bases removed from V and 2 bases from J, the gap between germline ends came to 16 bases. CDR3 nucleotide sequence: TGTGCCAGCTCCCCGGGGTTGGGGGCCTACGAGCAGTACTTC. Residues: CASSPGLGAYEQYF.

J is TRBJ2-5 and V is TRBV25-1; TRBD2 might be the D (5 bases). Germline CDR1 and CDR2: MGHDK and SYGVNS. V lost 3 bases to trimming and J lost 1 base, with 15 bases between them. The CDR3 extends over 16 amino acids. CDR3 residues: CASSDWGGGGQETQYF. The CDR3 coding sequence is TGTGCCAGCAGTGATTGGGGTGGAGGAGGCCAAGAGACCCAGTACTTC.

This clone was seen just once. The J gene is TRBJ1-1, the V gene TRBV5-1; possibly TRBD1 for D (5 bases). CDR3 length: 15 amino acids. CDR1 is SGHRS, CDR2 YFSETQ, per germline. V gave up 0 bases and J gave up 0 bases, with 9 bases separating them. The DNA for the CDR3 is TGCGCCAGCAGCTTGGTGGGGACCTTGAACACTGAAGCTTTCTTT. It encodes CASSLVGTLNTEAFF.

V gene TRBV7-3 combines with J gene TRBJ2-7; weak D call: TRBD2 (6 bases). This CDR3 has 13 residues. CDR1 is SGHTA and CDR2 is FQGTGA in the germline V gene. V lost 3 bases and J 7 bases, leaving 13 bases between the germline ends. CDR3 sequence: CASSFGSGREQYF. The DNA of the CDR3 is TGTGCCAGCAGCTTTGGATCAGGGAGGGAGCAGTACTTC. Based on the CDR3 plus reference TRBV7-3 and TRBJ2-7, the full variable domain is GAGVSQTPSNKVTEKGKYVELRCDPISGHTALYWYRQSLGQGPEFLIYFQGTGAADDSGLPNDRFFAVRPEGSVSTLKIQRTERGDSAVYLCASSFGSGREQYFGPGTRLTVT.

About this clone itself: The junction departs from germline at one end; a sequencing error may be responsible. The V and J genes are TRBV19 and TRBJ1-1; D remains ambiguous. CDR1 LNHDA and CDR2 SQIVND come from the germline V gene (reference sequence). CDR3 size: 13 residues. The CDR3 DNA reads TGTGCCAGTAGTATGAACGGGAACCCTGAAGCTTTCTTT. This translates into CASSMNGNPEAFF.

This clone appeared once. This specimen includes other DNA sequences encoding the same CDR3. This sequence joins TRBV6-5 and TRBJ2-2; 7 bases line up with TRBD2. Germline V CDR1 and CDR2: MNHEY, SVGAGI. The CDR3 has 14 residues. Trimming removed 2 bases from V and 4 bases from J; junction bases left unmatched: 1. The CDR3 coding sequence is TGTGCCAGCAGTTACACGGGGGGCACCGGGGAGCTGTTTTTT. Amino acid sequence: CASSYTGGTGELFF.

The chain couples TRBV9 to TRBJ2-2; D is undetermined. This CDR3 spans 11 amino acids. V shed 5 bases and J shed 7 bases, with 6 bases lying between them. CDR1 and CDR2 (germline): SGDLS, YYNGEE. The CDR3 reads CASRGNGELFF. For the CDR3, the DNA is TGTGCCAGCAGGGGTAACGGGGAGCTGTTTTTT. Looking up the rest from reference TRBV9 and TRBJ2-2 gives the full variable domain: DSGVTQTPKHLITATGQRVTLRCSPRSGDLSVYWYQQSLDQGLQFLIQYYNGEERAKGNILERFSAQQFPDLHSELNLSSLELGDSALYFCASRGNGELFFGEGSRLTVL.

The chain uses TRBV7-9 and TRBJ2-1; perhaps D is TRBD1 or TRBD2 (5 bases each). Per the germline V gene, CDR1 is SEHNR and CDR2 is FQNEAQ (reference sequence). The V end lost 4 bases, the J end lost 9 bases, and 19 bases lay between the germline ends. This CDR3 region has 15 residues. The CDR3 DNA reads TGTGCCAGCAGCTGGGACCCATCCCAAGTCGGTGAGCAGTTCTTC. Translated, it gives CASSWDPSQVGEQFF.